This TCR beta chain was identified in a study of T cell responses to AZD1222 COVID-19 vaccine. General study results and limits: Clonal diversity was possibly underestimated, and white British individuals and females predominated among donors. Variant regions that are unmutated are reportedly the target of nearly half of spike-specific TCRs. Scientists sampled the repertoires only once the peak T cell response had passed. Researchers report vaccine-associated CD4 TCRs spanning spike, with dominance at 160-218 and 743-854.

In the case of this clone: Its antigen is as yet unknown.

The protocol was immunoSEQ multiplex PCR, while the TCRdb copy is restricted to in-frame clones and leaves out a portion. The sample comprises about 160,000 clones, approximately 91% of which are singletons, and less than 2.5% rests with the top ten. There are 16 residues in the CDR3. Looked up from germline, CDR1 is SGHNT and CDR2 is YYREEE (reference sequence). Trimming cost V 2 bases and J 6 bases; bases outside gene matches: 8. Material: peripheral blood, obtained on day 0 of AZD1222 vaccination. The chain links TRBV5-4 to TRBJ2-3; TRBD2 aligns across 11 bases. The source is an adult in good health. CDR3 in amino acids: CASSFFIAGGRDTQYF. As DNA, the CDR3 is TGTGCCAGCAGCTTTTTTATAGCGGGAGGGCGGGATACGCAGTATTTT.